A single sample gave rise to the 10 T cell receptor beta chains below, sequenced in a study of T cells in Graves' hyperthyroidism and ophthalmopathy. There were TCR beta CDR3 regions amplified from RNA transcripts. A set of HTBI primers served as the primers for a first-round RT-PCR of the TCR CDR3. Using its own MiXCR run on the multiplex PCR reads, TCRdb lists one record per CDR3 protein. The table records about 710,000 distinct CDR3 sequences, about a sixth of them present only once. Sequencing used blood. Receptor source: a young man with Graves' hyperthyroidism.

V usage is TRBV9 and J usage is TRBJ1-2; 7 bases fit TRBD1. CDR3 size: 14 residues. The junction had 3 bases not matched to a gene; V was cut back by 0 bases and J by 4 bases. Germline V gene data show CDR1 as SGDLS and CDR2 as YYNGEE. The CDR3 nucleotides read TGTGCCAGCAGCGTAGCGGGACAGCTCTATGGCTACACCTTC. Translated: CASSVAGQLYGYTF.

This clonotype turned up a few times. The chain recombines TRBV30 with TRBJ2-7, with a weak D call TRBD1 (6 bases). This CDR3 is 15 amino acids long. Germline CDR1 GTSNPN, CDR2 SVGIG (reference sequence). The V gene lost 1 base and the J gene lost 0 bases, with 13 bases spanning the gap. CDR3 protein: CAWSDPQGISYEQYF. CDR3 nucleotide sequence: TGTGCCTGGAGTGACCCTCAGGGGATCTCCTACGAGCAGTACTTC.

This rearrangement joins TRBV7-9 to TRBJ2-1; D call uncertain. The CDR3 is 12 amino acids. The germline gives CDR1 SEHNR, CDR2 FQNEAQ (reference sequence). V gave up 1 base and J gave up 9 bases, with 7 bases separating them. The DNA for the CDR3 is TGTGCCAGCAGCTTAGAAGTTCGTGAGCAGTTCTTC. Protein product: CASSLEVREQFF.

This clonotype was seen a single time. The J gene is TRBJ2-3, the V gene TRBV29-1; tentatively, D is TRBD1 (6 bases). V lost 6 bases, J lost 0 bases, and 16 bases lay in between. CDR3 length: 15 residues. Looked up from germline, CDR1 is SQVTM and CDR2 is ANQGSEA. CDR3 protein: CSVSDSTSSTDTQYF. CDR3 coding DNA: TGCAGCGTCTCGGACAGTACCTCTAGCACAGATACGCAGTATTTT.

This clonotype was detected a few times. The genes are TRBV5-1 and TRBJ2-1; 7 bases fit TRBD1. The CDR3 runs 16 residues. The V gene's germline CDR1 is SGHRS and CDR2 YFSETQ. The ends lost 0 bases at V and 0 bases at J; junction bases unmatched: 3. CDR3 in amino acids: CASSLGQGGSYNEQFF. CDR3 DNA sequence: TGCGCCAGCAGCTTGGGACAGGGTGGCTCCTACAATGAGCAGTTCTTC.

In regard to this clonotype: A much larger clone sits a single nucleotide away, making a read error possible. The chain uses TRBV28 and TRBJ2-7; D is unresolved. The CDR3 covers 13 residues. Germline loops: CDR1 MDHEN, CDR2 SYDVKM. CDR3 in amino acids: CASSLLTYYEQHF. CDR3 in DNA: TGTGCCAGCAGTTTATTGACCTACTACGAGCAGCACTTC.

On this clonotype: A far larger clone is one nucleotide away, so this likely arose from a read error. V is TRBV12-3 or TRBV12-4 and J is TRBJ2-3; possibly TRBD1 for D (5 bases). This CDR3 comprises 12 residues. In DNA form, the CDR3 reads TGTGCCGGCAGGGCCTCCACAGATACGCAGTATTTT. Encoded protein: CAGRASTDTQYF.

Here the CDR3 reads CASSLGQGSGYTF. Written as DNA, the CDR3 is TGTGCCAGCAGCTTAGGGCAGGGGTCTGGCTACACCTTC. The J gene is TRBJ1-2, the V gene TRBV7-2; TRBD1 is a possible D gene (6 bases). Between the trimmed V and J ends, which lost 1 base and 7 bases, there was a span of 10 bases. Germline-derived CDR1 and CDR2 are SGHTA and FQGNSA. The CDR3 contains 13 residues.

This clonotype was counted many times. The chain combines TRBV18 with TRBJ2-1, with TRBD2 matching over 7 bases. The germline V gene has CDR1 KGHSH and CDR2 LQKENI. V shed 3 bases and J 6 bases; nucleotides not matched to a gene: 2. This CDR3 is 13 amino acids long. CDR3 residues: CASSPGGANEQFF. The CDR3 region has the DNA TGTGCCAGCTCACCGGGAGGGGCCAATGAGCAGTTCTTC. Looking up the rest from reference TRBV18 and TRBJ2-1 gives the full variable domain: NAGVMQNPRHLVRRRGQEARLRCSPMKGHSHVYWYRQLPEEGLKFMVYLQKENIIDESGMPKERFSAEFPKEGPSILRIQQVVRGDSAAYFCASSPGGANEQFFGPGTRLTVL.

The chain recombines TRBV2 with TRBJ2-4, with D possibly TRBD2 on 6 matching bases. The CDR3 runs to 16 residues. Germline CDR1 SNHLY, CDR2 FYNNEI. Trimming pared 4 bases from V and 0 bases from J, leaving 13 bases between. In nucleotides, the CDR3 is TGTGCCAGCAGTGCAGCGGGTACCGTAGCCAAAAACATTCAGTACTTC. Amino acid sequence: CASSAAGTVAKNIQYF.